This TCR beta chain was captured by sequencing in a study of radiation and T cells in renal cell carcinoma. Findings of the study overall: Pretreatment tumor biopsies were lacking, so baseline clonotypes are unknown.

Germline CDR1 reads SQVTM; CDR2 reads ANQGSEA. V was trimmed by 7 bases and J by 2 bases, leaving 8 bases between them. The CDR3 contains 12 residues. Assay: immunoSEQ multiplex PCR; the TCRdb copy retains only in-frame clones and omits some. The sample has approximately 150,000 clones, roughly 90% seen once. About this clone: Antigen unknown.

Time point described: blood 4 weeks post-SBRT, at nephrectomy. Treatment described: 15 Gy SBRT to primary tumor, nephrectomy 4 weeks later. The patient's renal cell carcinoma had clear cell pathology. Sequencing was performed on blood, taken from a patient whose treatment included radiotherapy and nephrectomy. The receptor was derived from a woman aged 45 to 65 with renal cell carcinoma. The chain links TRBV29-1 to TRBJ2-2; D unresolved. CDR3 protein: CSACPNTGELFF. The CDR3 DNA is TGCAGCGCGTGTCCCAACACCGGGGAGCTGTTTTTT.